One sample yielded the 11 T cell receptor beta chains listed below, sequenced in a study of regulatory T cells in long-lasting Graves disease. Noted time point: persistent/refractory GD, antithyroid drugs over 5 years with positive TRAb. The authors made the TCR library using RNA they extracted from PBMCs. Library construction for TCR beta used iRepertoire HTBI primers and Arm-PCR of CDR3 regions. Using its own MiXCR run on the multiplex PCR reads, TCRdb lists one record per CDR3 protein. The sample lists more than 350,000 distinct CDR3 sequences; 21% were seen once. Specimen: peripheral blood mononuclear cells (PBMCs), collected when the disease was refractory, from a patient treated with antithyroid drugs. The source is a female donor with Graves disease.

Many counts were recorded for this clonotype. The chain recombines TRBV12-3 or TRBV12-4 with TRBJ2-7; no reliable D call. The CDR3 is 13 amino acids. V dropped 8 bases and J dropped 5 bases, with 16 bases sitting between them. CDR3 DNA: TGTGCCAGCGGCTTGTCCAAACTACACGAGCAGTACTTC. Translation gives CASGLSKLHEQYF.

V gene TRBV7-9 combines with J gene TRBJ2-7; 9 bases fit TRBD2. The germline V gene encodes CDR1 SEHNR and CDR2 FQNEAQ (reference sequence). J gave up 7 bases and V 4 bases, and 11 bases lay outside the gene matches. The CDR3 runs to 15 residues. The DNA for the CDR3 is TGTGCCAGCAGCTCTAGCGGGACTGGGGGAAGGGAGCAGTACTTC. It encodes CASSSSGTGGREQYF.

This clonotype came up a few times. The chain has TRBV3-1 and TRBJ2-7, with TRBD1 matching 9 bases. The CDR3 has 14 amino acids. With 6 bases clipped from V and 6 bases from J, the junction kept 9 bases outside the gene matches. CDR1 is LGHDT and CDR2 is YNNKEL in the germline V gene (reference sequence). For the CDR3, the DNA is TGTGCCAGCAGACCTACACAGGGGGCGGGCGAGCAGTACTTC. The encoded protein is CASRPTQGAGEQYF.

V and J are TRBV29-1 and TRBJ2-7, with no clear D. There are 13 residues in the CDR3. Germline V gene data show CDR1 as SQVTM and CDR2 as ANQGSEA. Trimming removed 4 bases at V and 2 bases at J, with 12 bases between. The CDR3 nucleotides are TGCAGCGTTGTACACCCGTCCGCCTACGAGCAGTACTTC. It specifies CSVVHPSAYEQYF.

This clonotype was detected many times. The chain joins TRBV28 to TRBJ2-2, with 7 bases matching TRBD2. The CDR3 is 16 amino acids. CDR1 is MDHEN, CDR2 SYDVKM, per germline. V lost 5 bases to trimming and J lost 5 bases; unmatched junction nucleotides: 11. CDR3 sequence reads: CASSTPAGEWTGELFF. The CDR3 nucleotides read TGTGCCAGCAGTACCCCTGCGGGAGAATGGACCGGGGAGCTGTTTTTT.

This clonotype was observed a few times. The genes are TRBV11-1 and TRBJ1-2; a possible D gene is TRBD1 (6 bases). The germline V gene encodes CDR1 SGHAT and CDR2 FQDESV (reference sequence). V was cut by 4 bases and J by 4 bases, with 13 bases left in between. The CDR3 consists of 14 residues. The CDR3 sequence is CASSSSGDTYGYTF. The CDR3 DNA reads TGTGCCAGCAGCTCTAGCGGGGACACCTATGGCTACACCTTC.

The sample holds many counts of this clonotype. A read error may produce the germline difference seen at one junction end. CDR3 coding DNA: TGTACCAGCAGTATCAGGGGCGAGCAGTACTTC. Translated, it gives CTSSIRGEQYF. J is TRBJ2-7 and V is TRBV28; tentative D call: TRBD1 (6 bases). Germline lookup yields CDR1 MDHEN and CDR2 SYDVKM. The CDR3 is 11 residues long.

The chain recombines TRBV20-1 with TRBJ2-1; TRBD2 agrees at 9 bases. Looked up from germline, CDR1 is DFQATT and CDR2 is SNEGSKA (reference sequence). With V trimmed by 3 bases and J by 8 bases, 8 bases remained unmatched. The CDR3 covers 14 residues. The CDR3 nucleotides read TGCAGTGCTAGGTCGAGCGGGGGGATCGATGAGCAGTTCTTC. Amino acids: CSARSSGGIDEQFF.

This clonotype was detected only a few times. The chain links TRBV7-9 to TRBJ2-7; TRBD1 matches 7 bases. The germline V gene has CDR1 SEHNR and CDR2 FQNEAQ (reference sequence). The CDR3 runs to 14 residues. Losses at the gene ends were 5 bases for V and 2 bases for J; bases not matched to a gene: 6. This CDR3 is CASSPLDRTYEQYF. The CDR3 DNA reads TGTGCCAGCAGCCCCCTGGACAGGACCTACGAGCAGTACTTC.

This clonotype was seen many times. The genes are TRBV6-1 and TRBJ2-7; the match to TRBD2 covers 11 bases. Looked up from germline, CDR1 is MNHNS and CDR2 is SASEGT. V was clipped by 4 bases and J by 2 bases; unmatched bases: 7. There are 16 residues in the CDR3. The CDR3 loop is CASSGLLAGGPYEQYF. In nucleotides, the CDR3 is TGTGCCAGCAGTGGCCTCCTAGCGGGAGGCCCCTACGAGCAGTACTTC.

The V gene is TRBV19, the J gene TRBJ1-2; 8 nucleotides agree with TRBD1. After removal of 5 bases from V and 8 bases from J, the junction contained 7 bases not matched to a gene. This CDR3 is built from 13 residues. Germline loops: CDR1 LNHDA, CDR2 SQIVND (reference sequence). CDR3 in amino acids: CASSAQGDGGYTF. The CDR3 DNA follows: TGTGCCAGTAGTGCACAGGGGGATGGGGGCTACACCTTC.